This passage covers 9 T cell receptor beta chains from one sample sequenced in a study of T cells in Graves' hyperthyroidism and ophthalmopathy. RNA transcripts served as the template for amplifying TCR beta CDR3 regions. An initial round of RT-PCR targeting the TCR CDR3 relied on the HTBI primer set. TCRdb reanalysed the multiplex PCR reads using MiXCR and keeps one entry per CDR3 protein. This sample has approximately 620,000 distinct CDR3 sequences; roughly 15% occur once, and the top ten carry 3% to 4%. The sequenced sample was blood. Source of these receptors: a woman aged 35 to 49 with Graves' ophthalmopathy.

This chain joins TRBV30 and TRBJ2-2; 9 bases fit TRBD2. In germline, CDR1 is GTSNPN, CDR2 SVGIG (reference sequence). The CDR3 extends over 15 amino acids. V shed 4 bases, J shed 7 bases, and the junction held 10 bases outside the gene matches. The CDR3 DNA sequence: TGTGCCTGGATAGCGCGGGAGGGCCGAAACGGGGAGCTGTTTTTT. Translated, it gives CAWIAREGRNGELFF.

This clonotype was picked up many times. CDR3 loop: CASSGTGGGEQYF. The CDR3 DNA is TGTGCCAGCTCAGGGACAGGGGGTGGCGAGCAGTACTTC. V and J are TRBV18 and TRBJ2-7; 11 nucleotides agree with TRBD1. The J segment lost 6 bases and the V segment lost 5 bases, leaving 3 bases of the junction unmatched. CDR3 length equals 13 residues. Looked up from germline, CDR1 is KGHSH and CDR2 is LQKENI. Full variable domain (outside the CDR3, taken from reference TRBV18 and TRBJ2-7): NAGVMQNPRHLVRRRGQEARLRCSPMKGHSHVYWYRQLPEEGLKFMVYLQKENIIDESGMPKERFSAEFPKEGPSILRIQQVVRGDSAAYFCASSGTGGGEQYFGPGTRLTVT.

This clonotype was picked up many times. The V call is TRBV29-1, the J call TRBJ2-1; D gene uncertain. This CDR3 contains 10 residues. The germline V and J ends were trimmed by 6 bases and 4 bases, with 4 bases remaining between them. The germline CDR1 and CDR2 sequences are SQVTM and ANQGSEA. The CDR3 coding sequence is TGCAGCGTAGGGTACAATGAGCAGTTCTTC. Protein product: CSVGYNEQFF.

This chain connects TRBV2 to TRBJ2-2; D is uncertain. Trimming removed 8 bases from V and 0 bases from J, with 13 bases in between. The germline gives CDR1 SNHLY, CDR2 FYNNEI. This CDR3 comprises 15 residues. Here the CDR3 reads CASHGSATNTGELFF. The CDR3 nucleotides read TGTGCCAGCCATGGTTCCGCTACGAACACCGGGGAGCTGTTTTTT.

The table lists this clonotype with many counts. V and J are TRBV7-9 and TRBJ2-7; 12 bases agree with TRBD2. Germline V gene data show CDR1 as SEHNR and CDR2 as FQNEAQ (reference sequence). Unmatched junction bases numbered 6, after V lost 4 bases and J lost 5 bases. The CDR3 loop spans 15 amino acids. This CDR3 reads CASSSNRLAGDEQYF. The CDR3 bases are TGTGCCAGCAGCTCAAATCGACTAGCGGGAGACGAGCAGTACTTC. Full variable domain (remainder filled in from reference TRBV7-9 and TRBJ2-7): DTGVSQNPRHKITKRGQNVTFRCDPISEHNRLYWYRQTLGQGPEFLTYFQNEAQLEKSRLLSDRFSAERPKGSFSTLEIQRTEQGDSAMYLCASSSNRLAGDEQYFGPGTRLTVT.

CDR3 nucleotide sequence: TGTGCCACCAGTGATCGCCCCTCGAGCGAGCAGTACTTC. Translation: CATSDRPSSEQYF. This chain links TRBV24-1 with TRBJ2-7; D gene uncertain. Per the germline V gene, CDR1 is KGHDR and CDR2 is SFDVKD. Trimming pared 3 bases from V and 6 bases from J, leaving 11 bases between. The length of the CDR3 is 13 residues.

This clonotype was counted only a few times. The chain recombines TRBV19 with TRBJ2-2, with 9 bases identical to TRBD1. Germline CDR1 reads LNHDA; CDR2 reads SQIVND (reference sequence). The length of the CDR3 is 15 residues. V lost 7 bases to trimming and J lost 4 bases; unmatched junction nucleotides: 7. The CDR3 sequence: CASIPATGGTGELFF. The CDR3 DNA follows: TGTGCCAGTATCCCCGCGACAGGGGGCACCGGGGAGCTGTTTTTT.

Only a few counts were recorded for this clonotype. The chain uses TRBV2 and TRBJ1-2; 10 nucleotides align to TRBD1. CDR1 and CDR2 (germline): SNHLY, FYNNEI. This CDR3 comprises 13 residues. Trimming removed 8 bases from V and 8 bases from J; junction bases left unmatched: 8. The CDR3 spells CASLPDRGRGYTF. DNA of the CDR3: TGTGCCAGCTTGCCAGACAGGGGGCGCGGCTACACCTTC.

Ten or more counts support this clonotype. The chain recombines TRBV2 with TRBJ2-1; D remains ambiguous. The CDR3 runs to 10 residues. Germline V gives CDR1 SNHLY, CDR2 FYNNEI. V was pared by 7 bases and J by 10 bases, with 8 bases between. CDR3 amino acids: CASNSGEQFF. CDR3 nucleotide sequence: TGTGCCAGCAATTCAGGAGAGCAGTTCTTC.